A single TCR beta chain is shown here with its context. The germline CDR1 and CDR2 sequences are SNHLY and FYNNEI. V shed 3 bases and J 7 bases; nucleotides not matched to a gene: 5. The CDR3 covers 14 residues. The data were taken from a study of T-cell memory formation after mild COVID-19. Study-level background: Each donor largely had its own TCR clusters.

TCR alpha and TCR beta cDNA libraries carrying sample barcodes and UMIs were produced by 5'RACE using constant-segment primers. TCRdb ran MiXCR on the 5' RACE reads and lists one entry per CDR3 protein. The table lists about 470,000 distinct CDR3 sequences, 20% to 25% of them singletons. This clonotype was obtained from an adult woman who had mild COVID-19 (a few samples of this study predate the infection). Cell type and time point are not known. The genes are TRBV2 and TRBJ2-1, with 8 bases fitting TRBD1. Specimen: PBMCs or a T cell subset sorted from them (not recorded which). The CDR3 loop reads CASSETGVRNEQFF. The CDR3 DNA reads TGTGCCAGCAGTGAGACAGGGGTTAGGAATGAGCAGTTCTTC.